Following are 22 T cell receptor beta chains from one sample sequenced in a study of T cells after yellow fever vaccination. Using its own MiXCR run on the 5' RACE reads, TCRdb lists one record per CDR3 protein. The table shows about 300,000 distinct CDR3 sequences, with 6.8% occurring only once. The sequencing used PBMCs, collected about 41 days after the first yellow fever vaccination. All receptors come from a man younger than 35 who received the YFV17D yellow fever vaccine.

The chain uses TRBV6-1 and TRBJ1-2, with 11 bases identical to TRBD1. Trimming cost V 5 bases and J 8 bases; bases outside gene matches: 13. This CDR3 contains 16 residues. Germline CDR1 is MNHNS and CDR2 is SASEGT. The DNA of the CDR3 is TGTGCCAGCAGTCGGACAGGGGGCGCGGAGGATCAGGGCTACACCTTC. The encoded protein is CASSRTGGAEDQGYTF.

This clonotype was counted many times. This chain links TRBV5-1 with TRBJ2-3; weak D call: TRBD2 (6 bases). The CDR3 extends over 15 amino acids. Germline V gene data show CDR1 as SGHRS and CDR2 as YFSETQ. The ends were cut back, 4 bases at V and 0 bases at J, with 12 bases in the middle. CDR3 in amino acids: CASSDGGTSTDTQYF. The DNA for the CDR3 is TGCGCCAGCAGCGACGGCGGGACTAGCACAGATACGCAGTATTTT. Using reference TRBV5-1 and TRBJ2-3 for the parts outside the CDR3, the full variable domain is KAGVTQTPRYLIKTRGQQVTLSCSPISGHRSVSWYQQTPGQGLQFLFEYFSETQRNKGNFPGRFSGRQFSNSRSEMNVSTLELGDSALYLCASSDGGTSTDTQYFGPGTRLTVL.

The sample holds a few counts of this clonotype. The CDR3 region is CASSWSTSGGLTDTQYF. DNA of the CDR3: TGTGCCAGCAGCTGGTCGACTAGCGGGGGTCTCACAGATACGCAGTATTTT. The chain employs TRBV7-9 and TRBJ2-3; the match to TRBD2 covers 12 bases. The CDR3 is 17 amino acids. Trimming removed 4 bases from V and 2 bases from J; junction bases left unmatched: 7. CDR1 is SEHNR and CDR2 is FQNEAQ in the germline V gene (reference sequence).

This clonotype was observed many times. This chain links TRBV10-3 with TRBJ1-1; 9 nucleotides match TRBD1. Germline V lookup: CDR1 ENHRY, CDR2 SYGVKD. CDR3 size: 15 residues. V was pared by 6 bases and J by 2 bases, with 7 bases of the junction left unmatched. The CDR3, as DNA: TGTGCCATCAGGGGACAGGGTAACCTAAACACTGAAGCTTTCTTT. Encoded protein: CAIRGQGNLNTEAFF.

In its sample, this clonotype was seen a few times. The chain joins TRBV4-3 to TRBJ2-5, with a weak D call TRBD2 (6 bases). CDR1 is LGHNA and CDR2 is YSLEER in the germline V gene. The CDR3 has 14 amino acids. The V and J ends lost 0 bases and 5 bases respectively, with 10 bases between them. In DNA form, the CDR3 reads TGCGCCAGCAGCCAAGATGGGGGGTCCGAGACCCAGTACTTC. This translates into CASSQDGGSETQYF.

This clonotype turned up a few times. V gene TRBV25-1 combines with J gene TRBJ2-3, with 9 bases aligning to TRBD1. The CDR3 totals 15 residues. CDR1 MGHDK and CDR2 SYGVNS come from the germline V gene. Losses at the gene ends were 8 bases for V and 1 base for J; bases not matched to a gene: 7. CDR3 region: CASARRTGGTDTQYF. In nucleotides, the CDR3 is TGTGCCAGCGCTCGGAGGACAGGGGGCACAGATACGCAGTATTTT.

This chain joins TRBV6-1 and TRBJ1-1, with D unresolved. V was trimmed by 7 bases and J by 5 bases, leaving 14 bases between them. The CDR3 length is 13 residues. Germline lookup yields CDR1 MNHNS and CDR2 SASEGT. The DNA of the CDR3 is TGTGCCAGCACCGGGAGTGGGGTGACTGAAGCTTTCTTT. This codes for CASTGSGVTEAFF.

The J gene is TRBJ2-4, the V gene TRBV14; 10 bases align to TRBD1. This CDR3 has 16 amino acids. Trimming cost V 3 bases and J 2 bases; bases outside gene matches: 4. Germline CDR1 reads SGHDN; CDR2 reads FVKESK. The CDR3 nucleotides read TGTGCCAGCAGCCACAGGACAGGGGGTTCCAAAAACATTCAGTACTTC. Protein sequence: CASSHRTGGSKNIQYF.

This clonotype appeared many times. V and J are TRBV27 and TRBJ2-1; D unresolved. Between the trimmed V and J ends, which lost 0 bases and 0 bases, there was a span of 3 bases. Germline CDR1 reads MNHEY; CDR2 reads SMNVEV (reference sequence). The CDR3 contains 14 residues. The chain's CDR3 is CASSLSASYNEQFF. The CDR3, as DNA: TGTGCCAGCAGTTTATCGGCCTCCTACAATGAGCAGTTCTTC.

There are a few counts of this clonotype. J is TRBJ2-2 and V is TRBV4-1; 7 bases align to TRBD1. The CDR3 runs to 17 residues. Per the germline V gene, CDR1 is MGHRA and CDR2 is YSYEKL. The V and J ends lost 4 bases and 0 bases, in that order; junction bases with no gene match: 8. CDR3 in amino acids: CASSLSPGTANTGELFF. CDR3 coding DNA: TGCGCCAGCAGCCTGTCGCCCGGGACAGCGAACACCGGGGAGCTGTTTTTT.

This clonotype occurred a few times. The chain joins TRBV7-3 to TRBJ2-1, with a tentative D call TRBD2 (6 bases). Between the trimmed V and J ends, which lost 3 bases and 9 bases, there was a span of 21 bases. CDR3 length: 16 amino acids. Germline V gene lookup returns CDR1 SGHTA and CDR2 FQGTGA. This CDR3 is CASSLIWGRGKGEQFF. For the CDR3, the DNA is TGTGCCAGCAGCTTGATATGGGGACGGGGGAAGGGTGAGCAGTTCTTC.

This clonotype was observed a handful of times. The chain has TRBV11-2 and TRBJ2-3; 11 bases agree with TRBD2. CDR3 length equals 20 residues. V gave up 1 base and J gave up 0 bases; unmatched junction bases: 12. CDR1 and CDR2 from the germline V gene are SGHAT and FQNNGV. CDR3 protein: CASSLVASGGTRSSTDTQYF. The DNA for the CDR3 is TGTGCCAGCAGCTTAGTGGCTAGCGGGGGGACGCGGTCTAGCACAGATACGCAGTATTTT.

This clonotype was counted at least ten times. V and J are TRBV5-1 and TRBJ2-4; 7 nucleotides align to TRBD2. The CDR3 spans 18 residues. Looked up from germline, CDR1 is SGHRS and CDR2 is YFSETQ. Trimming removed 0 bases from V and 0 bases from J; junction bases left unmatched: 9. In DNA form, the CDR3 reads TGCGCCAGCAGCTTGGACGGACTAGGATTTCTAGCCAAAAACATTCAGTACTTC. Translation: CASSLDGLGFLAKNIQYF.

This clonotype came up a few times. The chain uses TRBV20-1 and TRBJ2-3; TRBD2 aligns across 7 bases. J lost 6 bases, V lost 4 bases, and 16 bases had no gene match. This CDR3 is built from 16 residues. Germline V CDR1 and CDR2: DFQATT, SNEGSKA (reference sequence). This CDR3 reads CSAIKGGGRLRDTQYF. CDR3 bases: TGCAGTGCTATTAAGGGAGGCGGGAGACTTCGGGATACGCAGTATTTT.

The chain recombines TRBV19 with TRBJ1-4; D is ambiguous. The CDR3 has 13 amino acids. Per the germline V gene, CDR1 is LNHDA and CDR2 is SQIVND (reference sequence). Trimming cost V 5 bases and J 5 bases, with 9 bases left between them. In nucleotides, the CDR3 is TGTGCCAGTAGTCCCCGACGCAATGAAAAACTGTTTTTT. Amino acids: CASSPRRNEKLFF.

This clonotype appeared a few times. The J gene is TRBJ2-3, the V gene TRBV27; weak D call: TRBD1 (5 bases). The CDR3 covers 17 residues. With 0 bases removed from V and 0 bases from J, the gap between germline ends came to 13 bases. Germline CDR1 reads MNHEY; CDR2 reads SMNVEV (reference sequence). Here the CDR3 DNA reads TGTGCCAGCAGTTTATCGGGATGGGGCCCTAGCACAGATACGCAGTATTTT. It yields the protein CASSLSGWGPSTDTQYF.

The rearrangement joins TRBV5-1 to TRBJ2-6; maybe TRBD1 (5 bases). CDR1 and CDR2 from the germline V gene are SGHRS and YFSETQ. The CDR3 is 18 amino acids. With 4 bases removed from V and 2 bases from J, the gap between germline ends came to 19 bases. CDR3 nucleotide sequence: TGCGCCAGCAGCCTAAACATAATAGGGGTCACTGGGGCCAACGTCCTGACTTTC. Its protein is CASSLNIIGVTGANVLTF.

This clonotype was observed a handful of times. This sequence joins TRBV9 and TRBJ1-4, with TRBD1 matching over 9 bases. The CDR3 runs to 13 residues. The germline CDR1 and CDR2 sequences are SGDLS and YYNGEE. V was clipped by 3 bases and J by 14 bases; unmatched bases: 8. The CDR3 reads CASSARTGVDLFF. CDR3 DNA sequence: TGTGCCAGCAGCGCTCGGACAGGGGTTGATCTGTTTTTT.

This clonotype appeared many times. The CDR3 DNA sequence: TGTGCCACCAGCAGAGAAGGGCTCCGGAAGGGACTGTTTTTT. It encodes CATSREGLRKGLFF. The chain employs TRBV15 and TRBJ1-4; D gene unclear. From germline, CDR1 is LNHNV and CDR2 YYDKDF (reference sequence). The CDR3 covers 14 residues. The V and J ends lost 0 bases and 13 bases respectively, with 15 bases between them.

This clonotype was found a few times. The V gene is TRBV18, the J gene TRBJ2-7; TRBD1 matches at 12 bases. The CDR3 totals 15 residues. The germline V gene has CDR1 KGHSH and CDR2 LQKENI. V shed 6 bases and J 3 bases; nucleotides not matched to a gene: 6. CDR3 in DNA: TGTGCCAGCTCGTCCGGGACAGGGGGCATCTACGAGCAGTACGTC. Translation: CASSSGTGGIYEQYV.

The J gene is TRBJ2-5, the V gene TRBV30; D is unresolved. The CDR3 totals 13 residues. Trimming stripped 2 bases from V and 3 bases from J, with 10 bases between. The germline V gene has CDR1 GTSNPN and CDR2 SVGIG (reference sequence). Written as DNA, the CDR3 is TGTGCCTGGAGTCGGCAGGTTGAAGAGACCCAGTACTTC. This sequence encodes CAWSRQVEETQYF.

This clonotype was seen more than once but under ten times. The chain uses TRBV20-1 and TRBJ1-2, with TRBD1 identical over 8 bases. V dropped 2 bases and J dropped 4; count of bases not matched to a gene: 0. The length of the CDR3 is 12 residues. CDR1 and CDR2 (germline): DFQATT, SNEGSKA (reference sequence). Here the CDR3 DNA reads TGCAGTGCTAGAACAGGGGGCTATGGCTACACCTTC. Its protein product is CSARTGGYGYTF.